This T cell receptor beta chain was found in a study of cytomegalovirus exposure and HLA in healthy donors. The PCR employed 60 Vbeta primers together with 13 Jbeta primers. Data came from immunoSEQ multiplex PCR; TCRdb stores just in-frame clones and leaves some out. There are some 200,000 clones in the sample; around 86% occur only once, and roughly 6.3% lies in the top ten. The V and J ends lost 2 bases and 3 bases, in that order; junction bases with no gene match: 11. The CDR3 runs to 19 residues. Germline CDR1 and CDR2: SGHTA and FQGNSA. The chain joins TRBV7-2 to TRBJ2-3, with 13 positions matching TRBD2. The receptor comes from a man in his forties in good health and CMV-seropositive. Specimen: PBMCs. The CDR3 region is CASSLRGLAGVGRTDTQYF. The CDR3 DNA reads TGTGCCAGCAGCTTACGAGGACTAGCGGGGGTTGGACGGACAGATACGCAGTATTTT.